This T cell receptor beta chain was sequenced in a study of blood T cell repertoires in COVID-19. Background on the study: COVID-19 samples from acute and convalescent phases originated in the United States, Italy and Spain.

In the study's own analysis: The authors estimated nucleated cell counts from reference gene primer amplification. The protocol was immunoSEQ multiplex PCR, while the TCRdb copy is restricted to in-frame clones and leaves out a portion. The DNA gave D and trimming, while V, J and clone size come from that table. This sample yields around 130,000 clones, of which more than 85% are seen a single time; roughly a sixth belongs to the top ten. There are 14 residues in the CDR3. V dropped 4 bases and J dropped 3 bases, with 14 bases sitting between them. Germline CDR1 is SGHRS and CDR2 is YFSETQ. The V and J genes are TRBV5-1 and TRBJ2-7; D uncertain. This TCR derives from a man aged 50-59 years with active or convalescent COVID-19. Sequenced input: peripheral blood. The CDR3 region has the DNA TGCGCCAGCAGCAGAAATGGGCTCGACTACGAGCAGTACTTC. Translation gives CASSRNGLDYEQYF.